One sample yielded the 3 T cell receptor beta chains listed below, sequenced in a study of blood T cell repertoires in COVID-19. Some clones are missing from TCRdb's copy, which holds only in-frame ones; the method was immunoSEQ multiplex PCR. In the table there are about 290,000 clones, 85% to 90% of which are singletons. The material sequenced was peripheral blood. Every receptor here comes from a woman aged 30 to 39 with COVID-19, enrolled during active disease.

The rearrangement links TRBV2 to TRBJ1-2, with D possibly matching TRBD1 (5 bases). CDR1 and CDR2 (germline): SNHLY, FYNNEI. This CDR3 has 12 residues. V lost 8 bases and J 0 bases, leaving 7 bases between the germline ends. CDR3 coding DNA: TGTGCCAGCGGCAGGGCTAACTATGGCTACACCTTC. Translation: CASGRANYGYTF.

V gene TRBV7-2 combines with J gene TRBJ2-7, with 11 bases identical to TRBD2. V dropped 4 bases and J dropped 2; count of bases not matched to a gene: 7. Germline lookup yields CDR1 SGHTA and CDR2 FQGNSA. The CDR3 extends over 16 amino acids. The CDR3 DNA sequence: TGTGCCAGCAGCTCCAGGCCGGGACTAGCGGCCTACGAGCAGTACTTC. It specifies CASSSRPGLAAYEQYF.

The chain recombines TRBV5-6 with TRBJ1-1; no definite D call. Trimming removed 0 bases from V and 4 bases from J, with 7 bases in between. Germline V CDR1 and CDR2: SGHDT, YYEEEE. The CDR3 is 13 amino acids. The CDR3 loop is CASSLVFGTEAFF. The CDR3 DNA follows: TGTGCCAGCAGCTTGGTGTTCGGCACTGAAGCTTTCTTT.